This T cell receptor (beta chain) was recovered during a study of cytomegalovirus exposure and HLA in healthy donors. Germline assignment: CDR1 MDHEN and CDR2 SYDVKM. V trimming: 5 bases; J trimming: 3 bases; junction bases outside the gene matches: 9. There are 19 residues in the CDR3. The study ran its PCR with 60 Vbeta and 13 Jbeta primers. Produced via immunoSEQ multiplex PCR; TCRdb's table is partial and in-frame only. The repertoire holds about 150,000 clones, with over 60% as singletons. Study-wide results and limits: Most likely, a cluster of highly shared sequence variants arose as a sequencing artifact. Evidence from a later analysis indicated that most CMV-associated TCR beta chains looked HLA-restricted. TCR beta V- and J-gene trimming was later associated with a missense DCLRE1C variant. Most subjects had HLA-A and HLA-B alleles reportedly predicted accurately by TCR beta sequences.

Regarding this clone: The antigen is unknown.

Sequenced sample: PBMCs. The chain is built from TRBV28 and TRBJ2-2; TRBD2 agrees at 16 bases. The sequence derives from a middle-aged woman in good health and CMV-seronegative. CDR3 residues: CASSAPGLAGGADTGELFF. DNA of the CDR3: TGTGCCAGCAGTGCCCCGGGACTAGCGGGGGGGGCAGACACCGGGGAGCTGTTTTTT.